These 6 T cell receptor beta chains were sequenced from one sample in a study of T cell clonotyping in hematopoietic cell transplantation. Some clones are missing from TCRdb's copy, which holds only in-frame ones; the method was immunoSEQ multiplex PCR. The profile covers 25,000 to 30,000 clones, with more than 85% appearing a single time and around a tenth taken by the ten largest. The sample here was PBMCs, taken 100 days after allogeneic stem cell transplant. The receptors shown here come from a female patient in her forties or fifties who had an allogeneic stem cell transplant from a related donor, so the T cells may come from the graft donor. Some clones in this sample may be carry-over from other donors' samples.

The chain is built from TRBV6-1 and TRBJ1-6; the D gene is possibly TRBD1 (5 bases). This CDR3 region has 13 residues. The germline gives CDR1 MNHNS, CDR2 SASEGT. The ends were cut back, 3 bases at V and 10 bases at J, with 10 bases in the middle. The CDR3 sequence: CASSDRVVSPLHF. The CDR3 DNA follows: TGTGCCAGCAGTGACAGGGTCGTGTCACCCCTCCACTTT.

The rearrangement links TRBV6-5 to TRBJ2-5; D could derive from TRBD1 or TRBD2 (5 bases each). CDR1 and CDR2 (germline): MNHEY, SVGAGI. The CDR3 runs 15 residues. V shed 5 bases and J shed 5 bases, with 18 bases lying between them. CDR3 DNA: TGTGCCAGCAGTCGACCGGGACGGCGAGGGGAGACCCAGTACTTC. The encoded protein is CASSRPGRRGETQYF.

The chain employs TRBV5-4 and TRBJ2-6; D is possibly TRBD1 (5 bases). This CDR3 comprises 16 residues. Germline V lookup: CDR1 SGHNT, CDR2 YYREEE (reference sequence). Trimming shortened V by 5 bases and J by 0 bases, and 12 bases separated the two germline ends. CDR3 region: CASSPRGVSGANVLTF. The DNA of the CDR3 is TGTGCCAGCAGTCCTAGGGGCGTCTCTGGGGCCAACGTCCTGACTTTC.

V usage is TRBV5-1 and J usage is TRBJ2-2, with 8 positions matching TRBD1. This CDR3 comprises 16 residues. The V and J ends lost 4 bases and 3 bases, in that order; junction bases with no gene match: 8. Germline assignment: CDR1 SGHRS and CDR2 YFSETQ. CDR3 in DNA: TGCGCCAGCAGCATCGACAGGGGTCGTGACACCGGGGAGCTGTTTTTT. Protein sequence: CASSIDRGRDTGELFF.

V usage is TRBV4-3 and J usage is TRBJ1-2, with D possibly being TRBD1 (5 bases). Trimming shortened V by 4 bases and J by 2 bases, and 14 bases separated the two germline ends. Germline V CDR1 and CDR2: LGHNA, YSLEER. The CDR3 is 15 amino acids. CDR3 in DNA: TGCGCCAGCAGCCCACAGGTTGGAAAAAACTATGGCTACACCTTC. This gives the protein CASSPQVGKNYGYTF.

The CDR3, as DNA: TGCGCCAGCAGTGATATTATTCTTGACCAAGAGACCCAGTACTTC. This translates into CASSDIILDQETQYF. The V gene is TRBV10-1, the J gene TRBJ2-5; no clear D. CDR3 size: 15 residues. V lost 3 bases and J 0 bases, leaving 11 bases between the germline ends. Germline V CDR1 and CDR2: WNHNN, SYGVQD (reference sequence).